The clone carrying this T cell receptor (beta chain) was seen a handful of times. TCRdb redid the calling of the 5' RACE reads with MiXCR, one entry per CDR3 protein. The sample contains 40,000 to 55,000 distinct CDR3 sequences, around 12% of which appear only once. There are 16 residues in the CDR3. Germline CDR1 KGHDR, CDR2 SFDVKD. J was trimmed by 8 bases and V by 3 bases; bases with no gene match: 7. These data come from a study of T-cell memory formation after mild COVID-19. The rearrangement uses TRBV24-1 and TRBJ2-1; 12 bases line up with TRBD2. Specimen: PBMCs or a T cell subset sorted from them (not recorded which). This receptor was identified in a man aged 18-30 years who had mild COVID-19 (a few samples of this study predate the infection). Cell type and time point are not known. CDR3 DNA: TGTGCCACCAGTGATCCGGGACTAGCGGGTGGGGATGAGCAGTTCTTC. As protein: CATSDPGLAGGDEQFF.